The 9 T cell receptor beta chains listed next were all sequenced from one sample in a study of blood T cell repertoires in COVID-19. The repertoire was sequenced with immunoSEQ multiplex PCR; TCRdb's copy has only in-frame clones and lacks some. The sample shows over 150,000 clones, 84% of them seen only once. The source material was peripheral blood. All receptors come from a human donor in a cohort sampled during active COVID-19.

Only one count was recorded for this clone. The chain couples TRBV9 to TRBJ1-2; 10 bases agree with TRBD1. The junction had 3 bases not matched to a gene; V was cut back by 0 bases and J by 4 bases. This CDR3 spans 15 amino acids. Germline assignment: CDR1 SGDLS and CDR2 YYNGEE. The chain's CDR3 is CASSVGGTGAYGYTF. The CDR3 nucleotides are TGTGCCAGCAGCGTAGGGGGGACAGGGGCCTATGGCTACACCTTC.

The chain links TRBV16 to TRBJ1-1; TRBD1 matches 10 bases. Germline trimming cut 1 base from V and 5 bases from J; bases unmatched to any gene: 7. CDR1 is KGHSY, CDR2 FQNENV, per germline. This CDR3 comprises 16 residues. The CDR3 DNA reads as TGTGCCAGCAGCCAATATTTAGGACAGGGGGGTACTGAAGCTTTCTTT. Protein sequence: CASSQYLGQGGTEAFF.

Only one count was recorded for this clone. This chain joins TRBV9 and TRBJ1-2; D may be TRBD1 (6 bases). The CDR3 runs 15 residues. Trimming removed 4 bases from V and 4 bases from J, with 17 bases in between. The germline gives CDR1 SGDLS, CDR2 YYNGEE. The CDR3 coding sequence is TGTGCCAGCAGCCAACGGGGGGGGCCCCCCTATGGCTACACCTTC. This codes for CASSQRGGPPYGYTF. The full variable domain, in which reference TRBV9 and TRBJ1-2 provide the parts outside the CDR3, is DSGVTQTPKHLITATGQRVTLRCSPRSGDLSVYWYQQSLDQGLQFLIQYYNGEERAKGNILERFSAQQFPDLHSELNLSSLELGDSALYFCASSQRGGPPYGYTFGSGTRLTVV.

The V and J genes are TRBV6-6 and TRBJ1-2; D is perhaps TRBD1 (5 bases). The germline gives CDR1 MNHNY, CDR2 SVGAGI (reference sequence). Trimming cost V 2 bases and J 6 bases, with 13 bases left between them. The CDR3 contains 14 residues. The CDR3 is CASSYGGGKDGYTF. The CDR3 DNA reads as TGTGCCAGCAGTTACGGGGGGGGAAAGGATGGCTACACCTTC.

This clone was seen only a few times. Other DNA sequences in the sample encode the same CDR3. The chain has TRBV7-9 and TRBJ1-2; 7 nucleotides align to TRBD1. J lost 8 bases, V lost 5 bases, and 2 bases had no gene match. Germline assignment: CDR1 SEHNR and CDR2 FQNEAQ (reference sequence). The CDR3 is 11 amino acids. The CDR3 region is CASSRQGGYTF. CDR3 coding DNA: TGTGCCAGCAGCAGACAGGGAGGCTACACCTTC.

The chain joins TRBV5-1 to TRBJ2-3; perhaps TRBD2 as D (6 bases). The V gene's germline CDR1 is SGHRS and CDR2 YFSETQ. The CDR3 contains 16 residues. V lost 0 bases to trimming and J lost 2 bases, with 13 bases between them. The CDR3 DNA is TGCGCCAGCAGCTTGGGTCTAGCGAGGAACACAGATACGCAGTATTTT. This encodes CASSLGLARNTDTQYF.

The chain links TRBV7-9 to TRBJ1-3; D uncertain. The length of the CDR3 is 14 residues. From germline, CDR1 is SEHNR and CDR2 FQNEAQ (reference sequence). The V gene lost 4 bases and the J gene lost 4 bases, with 11 bases spanning the gap. CDR3 residues: CASSSTPGGNTIYF. DNA of the CDR3: TGTGCCAGCAGCTCCACCCCGGGGGGAAACACCATATATTTT.

The J gene is TRBJ1-1, the V gene TRBV6-5, with 8 bases fitting TRBD1. J gave up 8 bases and V 6 bases, and 8 bases lay outside the gene matches. Germline CDR1 reads MNHEY; CDR2 reads SVGAGI. CDR3 length: 13 residues. CDR3 protein: CASSRDRTGEAFF. DNA of the CDR3: TGTGCCAGCAGCCGGGACAGGACGGGCGAAGCTTTCTTT.

This clone was picked up a small number of times. The rearrangement joins TRBV7-2 to TRBJ2-2; TRBD1 agrees at 8 bases. The germline V gene has CDR1 SGHTA and CDR2 FQGNSA. This CDR3 comprises 16 residues. Unmatched junction bases numbered 10, after V lost 4 bases and J lost 6 bases. The CDR3 loop is CASSSRTGRYSGELFF. CDR3 nucleotide sequence: TGTGCCAGCAGCTCGCGGACAGGGAGATACTCCGGGGAGCTGTTTTTT. The full variable domain, with the rest looked up from reference TRBV7-2 and TRBJ2-2, is GAGVSQSPSNKVTEKGKDVELRCDPISGHTALYWYRQSLGQGLEFLIYFQGNSAPDKSGLPSDRFSAERTGGSVSTLTIQRTQQEDSAVYLCASSSRTGRYSGELFFGEGSRLTVL.